This T cell receptor beta chain was identified in a study of CD8 T cells in ankylosing spondylitis. Study results and limitations: Fewer than ten highly homologous variants made up a TCR beta motif, and this motif appeared characteristic of ankylosing spondylitis blood.

Of note for this clonotype: The antigen is unknown.

TCRdb re-called the 5' RACE reads through MiXCR, storing one row per CDR3 protein. The sample yields roughly 7,300 distinct CDR3 sequences, approximately 7.7% seen once. This clonotype was sampled from a male donor with ankylosing spondylitis or in good health (not recorded which). Sequencing was carried out using blood, either unsorted or a sorted T cell fraction (not recorded which).

CDR3 in amino acids: CASSVGAGGAETQYF. CDR3 DNA sequence: TGTGCCAGCAGCGTAGGGGCGGGGGGTGCGGAGACCCAGTACTTC. The genes are TRBV9 and TRBJ2-5; 8 bases map to TRBD2. Unmatched junction bases numbered 6, after V lost 0 bases and J lost 5 bases. The CDR3 loop spans 15 amino acids. From germline, CDR1 is SGDLS and CDR2 YYNGEE.